The 27 T cell receptor beta chains reported below all come from one sample, sequenced in a study of cytomegalovirus exposure and HLA in healthy donors. The PCR ran on 60 Vbeta and 13 Jbeta primers. Data came from immunoSEQ multiplex PCR; TCRdb stores just in-frame clones and leaves some out. The sample lists around 99,000 clones, about 74% occurring once. Sequences were obtained from PBMCs. All receptors come from a woman in her forties in good health and CMV-seropositive.

V and J are TRBV6-1 and TRBJ1-4, with TRBD1 matching 8 bases. Germline CDR1 is MNHNS and CDR2 is SASEGT. The CDR3 has 17 residues. V dropped 4 bases and J dropped 5; count of bases not matched to a gene: 12. The CDR3 region has the DNA TGTGCCAGCAGTGTCCGACAGGGGTTGAGGTTAAATGAAAAACTGTTTTTT. Translating gives CASSVRQGLRLNEKLFF.

The rearrangement links TRBV5-1 to TRBJ2-3; 8 bases line up with TRBD1. The CDR3 sequence is 15 residues long. Per the germline V gene, CDR1 is SGHRS and CDR2 is YFSETQ. V was pared by 7 bases and J by 3 bases, with 10 bases of the junction left unmatched. The CDR3 DNA reads as TGCGCCAGCCGCCCCGGGACAGGCGGTACAGATACGCAGTATTTT. This gives the protein CASRPGTGGTDTQYF. Together with reference TRBV5-1 and TRBJ2-3, the CDR3 gives the full variable domain: KAGVTQTPRYLIKTRGQQVTLSCSPISGHRSVSWYQQTPGQGLQFLFEYFSETQRNKGNFPGRFSGRQFSNSRSEMNVSTLELGDSALYLCASRPGTGGTDTQYFGPGTRLTVL.

The sample holds a few counts of this clone. The rearrangement joins TRBV18 to TRBJ2-1, with 9 bases identical to TRBD2. Germline V gives CDR1 KGHSH, CDR2 LQKENI. V gave up 5 bases and J gave up 3 bases; unmatched junction bases: 5. The CDR3 extends over 15 amino acids. CDR3 amino acids: CASSSQRGDYNEQFF. DNA of the CDR3: TGTGCCAGCTCATCACAGCGGGGGGACTACAATGAGCAGTTCTTC.

The chain links TRBV4-1 to TRBJ2-5; D not certain. The CDR3 spans 14 residues. V was cut by 6 bases and J by 2 bases, with 13 bases left in between. The germline V gene encodes CDR1 MGHRA and CDR2 YSYEKL. The CDR3 region is CASSLQVLQETQYF. The DNA of the CDR3 is TGCGCCAGCAGTCTTCAGGTGCTACAAGAGACCCAGTACTTC.

The V gene is TRBV5-1, the J gene TRBJ2-5, with 8 bases fitting TRBD1. Germline assignment: CDR1 SGHRS and CDR2 YFSETQ. The trim removed 1 base at V and 0 bases at J, leaving 8 bases unmatched. This CDR3 has 17 amino acids. The CDR3 loop reads CASSLRQGTFYQETQYF. As DNA, the CDR3 is TGCGCCAGCAGCTTGAGACAGGGGACCTTTTACCAAGAGACCCAGTACTTC.

The genes are TRBV6-5 and TRBJ2-7; D may be TRBD1 (7 bases). From germline, CDR1 is MNHEY and CDR2 SVGAGI. V shed 6 bases and J shed 4 bases, with 19 bases lying between them. There are 15 residues in the CDR3. The DNA of the CDR3 is TGTGCCAGCAGGGGACAGCTCCATGGGACTTACGAGCAGTACTTC. Encoded protein: CASRGQLHGTYEQYF.

The V call is TRBV4-2, the J call TRBJ1-2, with 10 bases identical to TRBD1. The V gene's germline CDR1 is LGHNA and CDR2 YNFKEQ. The V gene end was trimmed by 1 base and the J gene end by 3 bases; junction bases not matched to a gene: 8. This CDR3 comprises 17 residues. The CDR3 is CASSQGSGTGVDYGYTF. As DNA, the CDR3 is TGTGCCAGCAGCCAAGGTAGCGGGACAGGGGTTGACTATGGCTACACCTTC.

The chain joins TRBV6-5 to TRBJ2-3, with D tentatively TRBD2 (6 bases). Trimming stripped 0 bases from V and 0 bases from J, with 10 bases between. This CDR3 has 16 amino acids. The germline V gene encodes CDR1 MNHEY and CDR2 SVGAGI. The CDR3 loop is CASSYSAGFSTDTQYF. The DNA for the CDR3 is TGTGCCAGCAGTTACTCCGCGGGGTTTAGCACAGATACGCAGTATTTT.

The chain has TRBV7-9 and TRBJ1-4; tentative D call: TRBD1 (5 bases). Germline CDR1 SEHNR, CDR2 FQNEAQ (reference sequence). CDR3 length: 14 amino acids. V dropped 9 bases and J dropped 6 bases, with 17 bases sitting between them. The CDR3 DNA reads as TGTGCCAGTTCCGGGGGTGGCGGGGATGAAAAACTGTTTTTT. Protein: CASSGGGGDEKLFF.

The chain is built from TRBV21-1 and TRBJ1-1; the DNA was not compared with TRBD1, the D call given in the table. TRBV21-1 is a documented pseudogene. The CDR3 runs 17 residues. Here the CDR3 reads CASSKREDRGKNTEAFF. Written as DNA, the CDR3 is TGTGCCAGCAGCAAAAGAGAGGACAGGGGAAAGAACACTGAAGCTTTCTTT.

The chain couples TRBV5-1 to TRBJ2-7; D is undetermined. Germline V gene lookup returns CDR1 SGHRS and CDR2 YFSETQ. V was shortened by 1 base and J by 7 bases, with 12 bases between the two germline ends. CDR3 size: 13 residues. The CDR3 DNA is TGCGCCAGCAGCTTGTTAGTTGCAAAGGAGCAGTACTTC. Encoded protein: CASSLLVAKEQYF.

The chain couples TRBV9 to TRBJ1-6; possible D gene TRBD1, 5 bases. V lost 0 bases to trimming and J lost 8 bases, with 15 bases between them. Per the germline V gene, CDR1 is SGDLS and CDR2 is YYNGEE. The CDR3 is 16 amino acids. CDR3 amino acids: CASSVAAGPSYSPLHF. CDR3 in DNA: TGTGCCAGCAGCGTAGCGGCGGGGCCGTCGTATTCACCCCTCCACTTT.

This chain connects TRBV7-8 to TRBJ2-7; D ambiguous. CDR3 length: 13 residues. The germline CDR1 and CDR2 sequences are SGHVS and FQNEAQ. Trimming removed 5 bases at V and 2 bases at J, with 10 bases between. The CDR3 nucleotides are TGTGCCAGCAGCATCCGACAACCCTACGAGCAGTACTTC. It yields the protein CASSIRQPYEQYF.

The chain is built from TRBV7-2 and TRBJ2-1; possible D gene TRBD2, 5 bases. Trimming took off 2 bases at V and 5 bases at J, with 13 bases between the two ends. Germline CDR1 is SGHTA and CDR2 is FQGNSA. This CDR3 is built from 15 residues. CDR3 sequence: CASSLISGIDNEQFF. The CDR3 DNA follows: TGTGCCAGCAGCTTAATCTCGGGGATCGACAATGAGCAGTTCTTC.

The chain combines TRBV5-5 with TRBJ2-3; D gene ambiguous. CDR3 length: 14 amino acids. The germline CDR1 and CDR2 sequences are SGHKS and YYEKEE (reference sequence). Trimming cost V 0 bases and J 2 bases, with 7 bases left between them. In DNA form, the CDR3 reads TGTGCCAGCAGCTTGGTTCTAAACACAGATACGCAGTATTTT. It codes for CASSLVLNTDTQYF.

The table lists this clone with a few counts. The rearrangement links TRBV6-1 to TRBJ1-2, with 12 bases that match TRBD1. The CDR3 extends over 15 amino acids. The germline V gene encodes CDR1 MNHNS and CDR2 SASEGT. The junction had 8 bases not matched to a gene; V was cut back by 8 bases and J by 4 bases. The DNA for the CDR3 is TGTGCCAGCCAGCCTGGGACAGGGGGCAGCTATGGCTACACCTTC. Protein: CASQPGTGGSYGYTF.

The CDR3 DNA reads TGCGCCAGCAGCCTCGGACAGGGACAAAATCAGCCCCAGCATTTT. Translating gives CASSLGQGQNQPQHF. The chain carries TRBV5-1 and TRBJ1-5, with 8 bases identical to TRBD1. The J segment lost 4 bases and the V segment lost 4 bases, leaving 7 bases of the junction unmatched. The CDR3 is 15 amino acids. CDR1 is SGHRS and CDR2 is YFSETQ in the germline V gene.

The rearrangement links TRBV5-4 to TRBJ2-6, with D perhaps TRBD1 (6 bases). Germline lookup yields CDR1 SGHNT and CDR2 YYREEE (reference sequence). This CDR3 has 18 residues. With 4 bases removed from V and 0 bases from J, the gap between germline ends came to 17 bases. The DNA of the CDR3 is TGTGCCAGCAGCAGAGGGGCCAGACAGGTCTCTGGGGCCAACGTCCTGACTTTC. The encoded protein is CASSRGARQVSGANVLTF.

This clone was detected a few times. The rearrangement uses TRBV27 and TRBJ2-3; TRBD2 matches at 11 bases. This CDR3 comprises 14 residues. Per germline, CDR1 MNHEY and CDR2 SMNVEV (reference sequence). The V segment lost 6 bases and the J segment 12 bases; nucleotides outside the gene matches: 11. The CDR3 DNA follows: TGTGCCAGCAGCTTTAGCGGGGGGGCCTCTATTCAGTATTTT. It is translated as CASSFSGGASIQYF.

The chain carries TRBV10-3 and TRBJ1-6; TRBD1 aligns across 7 bases. The length of the CDR3 is 14 residues. Looked up from germline, CDR1 is ENHRY and CDR2 is SYGVKD. The junction had 5 bases not matched to a gene; V was cut back by 4 bases and J by 8 bases. The chain's CDR3 is CAISGNRGDSPLHF. In DNA form, the CDR3 reads TGTGCCATCAGTGGTAACAGGGGTGATTCACCCCTCCACTTT.

The chain joins TRBV27 to TRBJ1-5, with 9 bases lining up with TRBD1. The CDR3 is made up of 13 amino acids. Germline CDR1 reads MNHEY; CDR2 reads SMNVEV (reference sequence). The trim removed 5 bases at V and 9 bases at J, leaving 5 bases unmatched. The DNA of the CDR3 is TGTGCCAGCAGTCGGACAGGGGAACGGCCCCAGCATTTT. Translated, it gives CASSRTGERPQHF.

This chain connects TRBV19 to TRBJ1-6, with 8 bases fitting TRBD1. CDR1 is LNHDA, CDR2 SQIVND, per germline (reference sequence). This CDR3 region has 14 residues. V shed 5 bases, J shed 4 bases, and the junction held 1 base outside the gene matches. The CDR3, as DNA: TGTGCCAGTAGTCGACAGGGGTATAATTCACCCCTCCACTTT. It is translated as CASSRQGYNSPLHF.

The genes are TRBV6-6 and TRBJ1-1; 8 bases match TRBD1. CDR1 is MNHNY and CDR2 is SVGAGI in the germline V gene (reference sequence). Germline trimming cut 6 bases from V and 1 base from J; bases unmatched to any gene: 4. The CDR3 consists of 14 residues. The CDR3 DNA reads TGTGCCAGCAGGGCCGGGACAGGGAACACTGAAGCTTTCTTT. Protein: CASRAGTGNTEAFF.

V is TRBV5-1 and J is TRBJ1-5; 8 positions match TRBD1. The germline V gene has CDR1 SGHRS and CDR2 YFSETQ. The CDR3 contains 15 residues. The V gene end was trimmed by 3 bases and the J gene end by 5 bases; junction bases not matched to a gene: 7. DNA of the CDR3: TGCGCCAGCAGCTGGACCGGACAGGGAGATCAGCCCCAGCATTTT. This gives the protein CASSWTGQGDQPQHF.

The rearrangement uses TRBV4-3 and TRBJ1-2, with TRBD1 matching over 10 bases. CDR1 is LGHNA, CDR2 YSLEER, per germline. There are 15 residues in the CDR3. The J segment lost 6 bases and the V segment lost 2 bases, leaving 6 bases of the junction unmatched. CDR3 coding DNA: TGCGCCAGCAGCCAAAATGGACAGGGGGAGGATGGCTACACCTTC. Translated: CASSQNGQGEDGYTF.

The chain joins TRBV27 to TRBJ1-2; D ambiguous. In germline, CDR1 is MNHEY, CDR2 SMNVEV (reference sequence). The CDR3 sequence is 14 residues long. The V and J ends lost 5 bases and 8 bases respectively, with 18 bases between them. The CDR3 loop reads CASSTNKAGEGYTF. For the CDR3, the DNA is TGTGCCAGCAGTACTAACAAGGCCGGGGAAGGCTACACCTTC.

This chain connects TRBV29-1 to TRBJ2-3; D gene unclear. The CDR3 runs 12 residues. Trimming stripped 7 bases from V and 2 bases from J, with 10 bases between. Per germline, CDR1 SQVTM and CDR2 ANQGSEA. CDR3 sequence (DNA): TGCAGCGCGCAAGGAGCCACAGATACGCAGTATTTT. This encodes CSAQGATDTQYF.